This TCR beta chain stems from a study of shared clonotypes between healthy human individuals. Study information: Researchers assigned three CD4 naive, three CD4 memory, two CD8 naive and one CD8 memory plate to each donor.

Only in-frame clones appear in the TCRdb table, and some are missing; sequencing was by immunoSEQ multiplex PCR. The sample has a few million clones; just over 90% are singletons. A CD45RA+ naive subset and a CD45RA-negative memory subset were split from CD4+ cells. Germline-derived CDR1 and CDR2 are SGDLS and YYNGEE. Trimming left V 0 bases short and J 2 bases short, with 12 bases between. The CDR3 runs 16 residues. The sample comprised naive CD4+ T cells sorted from blood. Indicated subset: CD45RA+ positively selected. This sequence was found in a man between 18 and 35 years old in good health. This chain uses TRBV9 with TRBJ1-3, with D perhaps matching TRBD1 (6 bases). This CDR3 is CASSVGSPGAGNTIYF. As DNA, the CDR3 is TGTGCCAGCAGCGTAGGTTCCCCAGGGGCTGGAAACACCATATATTTT. The full variable domain, completed using reference TRBV9 and TRBJ1-3, is DSGVTQTPKHLITATGQRVTLRCSPRSGDLSVYWYQQSLDQGLQFLIQYYNGEERAKGNILERFSAQQFPDLHSELNLSSLELGDSALYFCASSVGSPGAGNTIYFGEGSWLTVV.